One and the same sample provided the 16 T cell receptor beta chains below, sequenced in a study of control samples from healthy donors and cancer patients (dated by TCRdb to about 2020). Library preparation employed the immunoSEQ multiplex PCR assay. This is the immuneACCESS table as TCRdb keeps it, with only in-frame sequences that have V and J called. A part of the clones is gone; compared with another copy, unresolved V genes explain less than half, and the rest is unexplained. Recorded for this sample are over 110,000 clones; roughly 92% of them occurred a single time. The leading ten clones occupy approximately 11% of the sample. Input material: blood. The receptors were gathered from a man under 40 in good health.

This chain links TRBV6-2 or TRBV6-3 with TRBJ2-7, with D possibly being TRBD2 (6 bases). Germline CDR1 and CDR2: MNHEY and SVGEGT. The ends were cut back, 6 bases at V and 3 bases at J, with 15 bases in the middle. The CDR3 length is 14 residues. The CDR3 coding sequence is TGTGCCAGCAGCAACCGGGACTGGAACTACGAGCAGTACTTC. Translating gives CASSNRDWNYEQYF.

The chain joins TRBV2 to TRBJ2-7, with D uncertain. Germline V lookup: CDR1 SNHLY, CDR2 FYNNEI. Trimming cost V 6 bases and J 1 base, with 16 bases left between them. The CDR3 has 15 residues. CDR3 loop: CASRFVLEISYEQYF. The CDR3 DNA sequence: TGTGCCAGCAGGTTCGTGCTGGAGATTTCCTACGAGCAGTACTTC.

The count of this clone is one. The chain is built from TRBV24-1 and TRBJ2-3; 13 bases line up with TRBD2. The CDR3 runs to 17 residues. Germline lookup yields CDR1 KGHDR and CDR2 SFDVKD. With V trimmed by 3 bases and J by 4 bases, 6 bases remained unmatched. CDR3 bases: TGTGCCACCAGTGATGAAACTAGCGGGAGGGAGGCAGATACGCAGTATTTT. Amino acids: CATSDETSGREADTQYF.

The genes are TRBV6-5 and TRBJ1-1; D is ambiguous. CDR3 length: 13 amino acids. CDR1 is MNHEY, CDR2 SVGAGI, per germline. V was shortened by 6 bases and J by 4 bases, with 12 bases between the two germline ends. The CDR3 sequence is CASRDRAVTEAFF. CDR3 bases: TGTGCCAGCAGGGACCGGGCTGTCACTGAAGCTTTCTTT.

This chain joins TRBV5-6 and TRBJ1-2; no reliable D call. This CDR3 is 14 amino acids long. Germline values: CDR1 SGHDT, CDR2 YYEEEE. Trimming took 4 bases from V and 0 from J, leaving 10 bases between them. CDR3 nucleotides: TGTGCCAGCAGCCTGAAGACATCTAACTATGGCTACACCTTC. This translates into CASSLKTSNYGYTF.

The rearrangement uses TRBV4-1 and TRBJ1-6; tentative D call: TRBD1 (5 bases). CDR3 size: 17 residues. Trimming removed 2 bases from V and 6 bases from J, with 17 bases in between. Germline-derived CDR1 and CDR2 are MGHRA and YSYEKL. The CDR3 sequence: CASSQTPGGYPNSPLHF. Written as DNA, the CDR3 is TGCGCCAGCAGCCAAACCCCGGGGGGGTACCCTAATTCACCCCTCCACTTT.

This chain uses TRBV27 with TRBJ1-2; possible D gene TRBD1, 6 bases. The CDR3 contains 15 residues. V was clipped by 8 bases and J by 4 bases, with 20 bases between them. Germline CDR1 and CDR2: MNHEY and SMNVEV (reference sequence). The CDR3 loop is CASGTSGVGIYGYTF. The DNA of the CDR3 is TGTGCCAGCGGAACCTCAGGGGTTGGGATCTATGGCTACACCTTC.

The chain employs TRBV2 and TRBJ1-2; D perhaps matches TRBD1 (5 bases). Trimming took off 6 bases at V and 0 bases at J, with 17 bases between the two ends. This CDR3 is 16 amino acids long. Germline V gene data show CDR1 as SNHLY and CDR2 as FYNNEI. The CDR3 DNA is TGTGCCAGCAGGGGGCAGACTAAAGGATCTAACTATGGCTACACCTTC. This translates into CASRGQTKGSNYGYTF.

Here the CDR3 DNA reads TGTGCCAGCAATGGACAGGTTTCGAAAAAACTGTTTTTT. Translating it yields CASNGQVSKKLFF. V and J are TRBV6-5 and TRBJ1-4; 7 bases fit TRBD1. The CDR3 spans 13 residues. V shed 7 bases and J 9 bases; nucleotides not matched to a gene: 8. Germline V gene data show CDR1 as MNHEY and CDR2 as SVGAGI.

This chain uses TRBV5-4 with TRBJ1-1; 7 positions match TRBD1. The germline gives CDR1 SGHNT, CDR2 YYREEE (reference sequence). V lost 0 bases and J lost 2; bases outside the gene matches: 4. The CDR3 totals 15 residues. This CDR3 is CASSLDRGGNTEAFF. The DNA of the CDR3 is TGTGCCAGCAGCTTGGACAGGGGAGGAAACACTGAAGCTTTCTTT.

DNA of the CDR3: TGTGCCAGCAGCTGGGAGTTCGGTGAAAAACTGTTTTTT. This translates into CASSWEFGEKLFF. V gene TRBV5-5 combines with J gene TRBJ1-4; no definite D call. V lost 3 bases and J 7 bases, leaving 10 bases between the germline ends. There are 13 residues in the CDR3. Germline CDR1 reads SGHKS; CDR2 reads YYEKEE (reference sequence).

This clone showed up just once. The chain combines TRBV28 with TRBJ1-6; D is uncertain. Germline assignment: CDR1 MDHEN and CDR2 SYDVKM. The V end lost 8 bases, the J end lost 6 bases, and 8 bases lay between the germline ends. This CDR3 comprises 12 residues. The CDR3, as DNA: TGTGCCAGCTTCGGGCCTAATTCACCCCTCCACTTT. Its protein product is CASFGPNSPLHF.

The CDR3 spells CASSLVAGGLDNEQFF. CDR3 DNA: TGTGCCAGCAGCTTGGTGGCGGGGGGCTTGGACAATGAGCAGTTCTTC. This chain uses TRBV5-4 with TRBJ2-1; 8 bases map to TRBD2. The ends lost 0 bases at V and 5 bases at J; junction bases unmatched: 7. The germline gives CDR1 SGHNT, CDR2 YYREEE (reference sequence). The CDR3 totals 16 residues. Supplemented by reference TRBV5-4 and TRBJ2-1, the full variable domain reads ETGVTQSPTHLIKTRGQQVTLRCSSQSGHNTVSWYQQALGQGPQFIFQYYREEENGRGNFPPRFSGLQFPNYSSELNVNALELDDSALYLCASSLVAGGLDNEQFFGPGTRLTVL.

J is TRBJ1-4 and V is TRBV11-3; D not certain. Germline CDR1 reads SGHNT; CDR2 reads YENEEA. This CDR3 contains 15 residues. V lost 1 base to trimming and J lost 6 bases, with 12 bases between them. DNA for the CDR3: TGTGCCAGCAGCTTAGGGATCGCAAGTGATGAAAAACTGTTTTTT. Its translation is CASSLGIASDEKLFF. The entire variable domain, with the rest obtained from reference TRBV11-3 and TRBJ1-4, is as follows: EAGVVQSPRYKIIEKKQPVAFWCNPISGHNTLYWYLQNLGQGPELLIRYENEEAVDDSQLPKDRFSAERLKGVDSTLKIQPAELGDSAVYLCASSLGIASDEKLFFGSGTQLSVL.

The CDR3 nucleotides read TGTGCCAGCTCACCACGAGGGGTCGGTCAGCCCCAGCATTTT. This encodes CASSPRGVGQPQHF. The rearrangement uses TRBV18 and TRBJ1-5; weak D call: TRBD1 (5 bases). CDR1 and CDR2 (germline): KGHSH, LQKENI. The CDR3 runs to 14 residues. Trimming removed 1 base at V and 6 bases at J, with 10 bases between.

The genes are TRBV4-2 and TRBJ1-5, with 9 bases matching TRBD1. Trimming cost V 6 bases and J 7 bases; bases outside gene matches: 4. CDR3 length: 13 residues. In germline, CDR1 is LGHNA, CDR2 YNFKEQ. CDR3 loop: CASRGQGGQPQHF. The CDR3 DNA reads TGTGCCAGCAGGGGACAGGGAGGACAGCCCCAGCATTTT.